This T cell receptor (beta chain) derives from a study of cytomegalovirus exposure and HLA in healthy donors. The overall study: An earlier analysis identified 100 million to 130 million unique TCR beta sequences in about 200 million T cells. Some 80 million unique TCR sequences came from HLA-typed donors in an early release.

Healthy people donating bone marrow made up the donors. The CDR3 length is 16 residues. Unmatched junction bases numbered 6, after V lost 9 bases and J lost 0 bases. Germline CDR1 is SGHRS and CDR2 is YFSETQ. 60 Vbeta and 13 Jbeta primers were used in PCR. Clones were sequenced by immunoSEQ multiplex PCR, and TCRdb holds only the in-frame ones, with some missing. Of 130,000 to 150,000 clones listed, about four fifths are singletons. This clone appeared a single time. The chain has TRBV5-1 and TRBJ2-1; 13 positions match TRBD2. Sequenced sample: PBMCs. The receptor comes from a man younger than 45 in good health and CMV-seronegative. In DNA, the CDR3 is TGCGCCACAAAGGGACTAGCGGGGAGCTCCTACAATGAGCAGTTCTTC. Protein product: CATKGLAGSSYNEQFF.